The next 32 T cell receptor beta chains were all read from a single sample in a study of T cell repertoires in cytomegalovirus infection. TCRdb analysed the reads with MiXCR anew, one entry per CDR3 protein. The data hold 370,000 or so distinct CDR3 sequences, with about a third observed a single time. These receptors lack a known antigen. Specimen: cultured PBMCs, collected from culture after CMV antigen stimulation. These receptors all come from a human donor in good health (CMV status not recorded). Some clones in this sample may be carry-over from other donors' samples.

The chain couples TRBV6-2 or TRBV6-3 to TRBJ2-5; the D call may be TRBD1 or TRBD2 (5 bases each). This CDR3 comprises 19 residues. Germline V gives CDR1 MNHEY, CDR2 SVGEGT. V was cut by 0 bases and J by 1 base, with 21 bases left in between. CDR3 bases: TGTGCCAGCAGTTACTCGACGCGAGGACTCCGAGGGGTCCAAGAGACCCAGTACTTC. It is translated as CASSYSTRGLRGVQETQYF.

This clonotype was recorded a few times. The chain uses TRBV7-2 and TRBJ2-1; 11 bases align to TRBD2. CDR1 and CDR2 (germline): SGHTA, FQGNSA. This CDR3 has 14 amino acids. The V segment lost 9 bases and the J segment 7 bases; nucleotides outside the gene matches: 8. The CDR3 bases are TGTGCCAGTACGTCTAGCGGGAGGTATAATGAGCAGTTCTTC. Translation: CASTSSGRYNEQFF.

This chain uses TRBV6-2 or TRBV6-3 with TRBJ2-2; no firm D call. The germline CDR1 and CDR2 sequences are MNHEY and SVGEGT. The CDR3 contains 13 residues. Trimming stripped 7 bases from V and 3 bases from J, with 9 bases between. The CDR3 region has the DNA TGTGCCAGCAAGTTCGAGGACACCGGGGAGCTGTTTTTT. Its protein product is CASKFEDTGELFF.

This clonotype was seen only a few times. The V gene is TRBV7-2, the J gene TRBJ1-5, with D possibly TRBD1 on 6 matching bases. The CDR3 runs to 15 residues. Per the germline V gene, CDR1 is SGHTA and CDR2 is FQGNSA. Trimming cost V 5 bases and J 0 bases, with 11 bases left between them. The chain's CDR3 is CASSRGPDSNQPQHF. CDR3 nucleotide sequence: TGTGCCAGCAGCCGGGGGCCCGATAGCAATCAGCCCCAGCATTTT.

The chain uses TRBV19 and TRBJ1-5; TRBD1 might be the D (5 bases). Per the germline V gene, CDR1 is LNHDA and CDR2 is SQIVND (reference sequence). V was pared by 9 bases and J by 1 base, with 16 bases between. The CDR3 has 15 amino acids. The CDR3 is CASLRDLGSNQPQHF. The DNA for the CDR3 is TGTGCCAGCCTACGGGACTTGGGAAGCAATCAGCCCCAGCATTTT.

The chain recombines TRBV29-1 with TRBJ2-7; 8 nucleotides agree with TRBD1. The germline CDR1 and CDR2 sequences are SQVTM and ANQGSEA. V lost 4 bases and J lost 3; bases outside the gene matches: 14. The CDR3 loop spans 16 amino acids. CDR3 region: CSVARQGAGSVYEQYF. The CDR3 nucleotides are TGCAGCGTTGCCCGGCAGGGGGCCGGATCGGTCTACGAGCAGTACTTC.

This clonotype was seen many times. This chain connects TRBV7-2 to TRBJ2-1; 7 bases fit TRBD2. V trimming: 5 bases; J trimming: 6 bases; junction bases outside the gene matches: 13. The CDR3 is 16 amino acids. Germline CDR1 is SGHTA and CDR2 is FQGNSA. The CDR3 reads CASSGRGRAIRNEQFF. CDR3 DNA: TGTGCCAGCAGCGGCCGGGGGAGGGCCATTCGCAATGAGCAGTTCTTC.

This clonotype turned up a few times. J is TRBJ1-1 and V is TRBV27; possible D gene TRBD1, 5 bases. The V end lost 0 bases, the J end lost 4 bases, and 9 bases lay between the germline ends. Germline values: CDR1 MNHEY, CDR2 SMNVEV (reference sequence). The CDR3 has 14 residues. The CDR3: CASSLSDGGTEAFF. CDR3 DNA: TGTGCCAGCAGTTTATCGGACGGGGGCACTGAAGCTTTCTTT.

The chain links TRBV27 to TRBJ2-1, with 7 bases identical to TRBD2. The V and J ends lost 5 bases and 0 bases, in that order; junction bases with no gene match: 10. Germline values: CDR1 MNHEY, CDR2 SMNVEV (reference sequence). This CDR3 spans 17 amino acids. The CDR3, as DNA: TGTGCCAGCAGTCCCAGACTAGCTGGAAGCTCCTACAATGAGCAGTTCTTC. Translated: CASSPRLAGSSYNEQFF.

This clonotype was seen a handful of times. The chain employs TRBV7-2 and TRBJ2-7; no definite D call. Per germline, CDR1 SGHTA and CDR2 FQGNSA. The V and J ends lost 5 bases and 2 bases respectively, with 19 bases between them. This CDR3 comprises 16 residues. The CDR3 is CASSLSPRVSTYEQYF. The DNA for the CDR3 is TGTGCCAGCAGCCTTTCCCCCCGGGTTAGTACCTACGAGCAGTACTTC.

V usage is TRBV5-5 and J usage is TRBJ1-1; D unresolved. Germline V gene sequence: CDR1 SGHKS, CDR2 YYEKEE (reference sequence). The CDR3 is 15 amino acids. V dropped 4 bases and J dropped 3 bases, with 16 bases sitting between them. CDR3 amino acids: CASSPGLVGDTEAFF. In DNA, the CDR3 is TGTGCCAGCAGCCCAGGACTGGTTGGGGACACTGAAGCTTTCTTT.

This rearrangement joins TRBV7-6 to TRBJ2-3; no clear D. The CDR3 covers 14 residues. Germline-derived CDR1 and CDR2 are SGHVS and FNYEAQ. V lost 3 bases to trimming and J lost 1 base, with 8 bases between them. This chain's CDR3 is CASSLRPGTDTQYF. Written as DNA, the CDR3 is TGTGCCAGCAGCTTGCGCCCAGGCACAGATACGCAGTATTTT.

With respect to this clonotype: A read error may account for a junction end that differs from germline. This chain joins TRBV5-3 and TRBJ2-1, with unresolved D. TRBV5-3 counts as an open reading frame of uncertain function. CDR3 length: 15 amino acids. This CDR3 reads CASSYRSSSYNEQFF. The CDR3 nucleotides are TGTGCCAGCAGCTACCGATCGAGCTCCTACAATGAGCAGTTCTTC.

This rearrangement joins TRBV6-2 or TRBV6-3 to TRBJ1-5; no firm D call. Per germline, CDR1 MNHEY and CDR2 SVGEGT. Trimming left V 5 bases short and J 2 bases short, with 13 bases between. The CDR3 has 15 amino acids. CDR3 amino acids: CASSTGRQGNQPQHF. The CDR3 DNA reads TGTGCCAGCAGTACTGGACGGCAGGGCAATCAGCCCCAGCATTTT.

Here the CDR3 DNA reads TGTGCCAGCAGCGGCGGGGGGGGCCGGCTTTATGGCTACACCTTC. Amino acid sequence: CASSGGGGRLYGYTF. The chain employs TRBV6-1 and TRBJ1-2; D perhaps matches TRBD1 (6 bases). Looked up from germline, CDR1 is MNHNS and CDR2 is SASEGT. The V and J ends lost 6 bases and 5 bases respectively, with 19 bases between them. The CDR3 sequence is 15 residues long.

This clonotype appeared a single time. The V and J genes are TRBV12-3 or TRBV12-4 and TRBJ1-4, with 7 bases lining up with TRBD1. This CDR3 is built from 14 residues. The V segment lost 6 bases and the J segment 4 bases; nucleotides outside the gene matches: 5. The CDR3 DNA sequence: TGTGCCAGCAGGGGACAGATTATTAATGAAAAACTGTTTTTT. Its translation: CASRGQIINEKLFF.

This clonotype turned up a few times. The rearrangement links TRBV6-1 to TRBJ2-1, with a possible D match to TRBD2 (6 bases). V shed 5 bases and J shed 1 base, with 12 bases lying between them. Germline values: CDR1 MNHNS, CDR2 SASEGT. This CDR3 contains 15 residues. CDR3 in amino acids: CASSLAGLSYNEQFF. CDR3 bases: TGTGCCAGCAGTTTGGCGGGACTGTCCTACAATGAGCAGTTCTTC.

The gene calls are TRBV7-8 and TRBJ1-5, with a weak D call TRBD1 (5 bases). Germline V gives CDR1 SGHVS, CDR2 FQNEAQ. V gave up 1 base and J gave up 10 bases, with 14 bases separating them. The CDR3 spans 14 residues. CDR3 sequence (DNA): TGTGCCAGCAGCTTAGTCACAGGTGCTGGACCCCAGCATTTT. Protein sequence: CASSLVTGAGPQHF.

The chain employs TRBV7-2 and TRBJ1-5; D is undetermined. The V end lost 3 bases, the J end lost 4 bases, and 10 bases lay between the germline ends. The length of the CDR3 is 14 residues. CDR1 and CDR2 (germline): SGHTA, FQGNSA. Here the CDR3 reads CASSFIADNQPQHF. In nucleotides, the CDR3 is TGTGCCAGCAGCTTTATTGCGGATAATCAGCCCCAGCATTTT.

A few counts support this clonotype. The chain couples TRBV6-2 or TRBV6-3 to TRBJ2-1, with 12 nucleotides matching TRBD2. Germline V gives CDR1 MNHEY, CDR2 SVGEGT. The J segment lost 7 bases and the V segment lost 2 bases, leaving 3 bases of the junction unmatched. The CDR3 length is 15 residues. DNA of the CDR3: TGTGCCAGCAGTTACGGACTAGCGGGACTGAATGAGCAGTTCTTC. Protein sequence: CASSYGLAGLNEQFF.

The J gene is TRBJ2-1, the V gene TRBV4-1; D is uncertain. The CDR3 extends over 15 amino acids. Germline V gene lookup returns CDR1 MGHRA and CDR2 YSYEKL. The V gene lost 3 bases and the J gene lost 8 bases, with 17 bases spanning the gap. The CDR3, as DNA: TGCGCCAGCAGCCACAAGCCCGCTCCCGATGATGAGCAGTTCTTC. Protein sequence: CASSHKPAPDDEQFF.

The chain employs TRBV7-2 and TRBJ1-1, with a tentative D call TRBD1 (6 bases). The CDR3 consists of 16 residues. Deletions cut 4 bases from V and 4 bases from J, with 19 bases between. CDR1 and CDR2 (germline): SGHTA, FQGNSA. CDR3 bases: TGTGCCAGCAGCTCGGGAGGGCAGGGGTTGGGCACTGAAGCTTTCTTT. Translated: CASSSGGQGLGTEAFF.

The genes are TRBV7-2 and TRBJ1-5; D not certain. V was trimmed by 4 bases and J by 6 bases, leaving 7 bases between them. Germline V gene sequence: CDR1 SGHTA, CDR2 FQGNSA. The CDR3 is made up of 12 amino acids. CDR3 protein: CASSSRGQPQHF. Here the CDR3 DNA reads TGTGCCAGCAGCTCGCGGGGTCAGCCCCAGCATTTT.

The rearrangement uses TRBV10-3 and TRBJ2-5, with D possibly being TRBD2 (6 bases). The CDR3 is made up of 13 amino acids. V lost 6 bases, J lost 0 bases, and 8 bases lay in between. Germline V gene lookup returns CDR1 ENHRY and CDR2 SYGVKD. CDR3 loop: CAIRGGNQETQYF. The CDR3 coding sequence is TGTGCCATCAGGGGCGGGAACCAAGAGACCCAGTACTTC.

The chain links TRBV7-2 to TRBJ2-2; D remains ambiguous. Trimming removed 6 bases from V and 0 bases from J, with 5 bases in between. CDR3 length: 13 residues. CDR1 and CDR2 (germline): SGHTA, FQGNSA. In DNA form, the CDR3 reads TGTGCCAGCAGTACAGCGAACACCGGGGAGCTGTTTTTT. This gives the protein CASSTANTGELFF. Full variable domain (remainder filled in from reference TRBV7-2 and TRBJ2-2): GAGVSQSPSNKVTEKGKDVELRCDPISGHTALYWYRQSLGQGLEFLIYFQGNSAPDKSGLPSDRFSAERTGGSVSTLTIQRTQQEDSAVYLCASSTANTGELFFGEGSRLTVL.

The chain carries TRBV6-6 and TRBJ1-5, with TRBD1 as a possible D gene (5 bases). Trimming left V 4 bases short and J 0 bases short, with 22 bases between. CDR3 size: 19 residues. CDR1 is MNHNY, CDR2 SVGAGI, per germline (reference sequence). Here the CDR3 DNA reads TGTGCCAGCAGTTCCCTTCCTCCCGGGGCAGGTCTTAGCAATCAGCCCCAGCATTTT. It yields the protein CASSSLPPGAGLSNQPQHF.

This clonotype showed up just a few times. This sequence joins TRBV2 and TRBJ1-3; D is ambiguous. Trimming cost V 6 bases and J 0 bases, with 9 bases left between them. This CDR3 is 14 amino acids long. Germline assignment: CDR1 SNHLY and CDR2 FYNNEI. CDR3 residues: CASRVGNSGNTIYF. The DNA of the CDR3 is TGTGCCAGCAGGGTAGGAAACTCTGGAAACACCATATATTTT.

The V and J genes are TRBV4-3 and TRBJ1-5, with TRBD1 as a possible D gene (5 bases). V was trimmed by 0 bases and J by 6 bases, leaving 12 bases between them. The germline gives CDR1 LGHNA, CDR2 YSLEER. The CDR3 extends over 15 amino acids. CDR3 DNA sequence: TGCGCCAGCAGCCAAGATGGTTCAGGGTTTCAGCCCCAGCATTTT. This gives the protein CASSQDGSGFQPQHF.

The table lists this clonotype with a few counts. The V and J genes are TRBV4-1 and TRBJ2-5; tentatively, D is TRBD1 (6 bases). In germline, CDR1 is MGHRA, CDR2 YSYEKL. Trimming shortened V by 2 bases and J by 4 bases, and 11 bases separated the two germline ends. The CDR3 runs 14 residues. CDR3 in DNA: TGCGCCAGCAGCCAATCAGGGGTCGTAGAGACCCAGTACTTC. Translated: CASSQSGVVETQYF.

The chain uses TRBV7-3 and TRBJ2-1, with 8 bases aligning to TRBD2. Germline V CDR1 and CDR2: SGHTA, FQGTGA. The CDR3 has 13 amino acids. The trim removed 4 bases at V and 9 bases at J, leaving 5 bases unmatched. Here the CDR3 reads CASSSGLGSEQFF. Here the CDR3 DNA reads TGTGCCAGCAGCTCGGGACTAGGGAGTGAGCAGTTCTTC. The complete variable domain, with remaining parts taken from reference TRBV7-3 and TRBJ2-1, reads GAGVSQTPSNKVTEKGKYVELRCDPISGHTALYWYRQSLGQGPEFLIYFQGTGAADDSGLPNDRFFAVRPEGSVSTLKIQRTERGDSAVYLCASSSGLGSEQFFGPGTRLTVL.

J is TRBJ2-3 and V is TRBV6-1; D is unclear. Looked up from germline, CDR1 is MNHNS and CDR2 is SASEGT. CDR3 length: 14 residues. Trimming left V 6 bases short and J 2 bases short, with 12 bases between. The CDR3 region is CASSPKYDTDTQYF. The CDR3 DNA is TGTGCCAGCAGCCCCAAGTATGACACAGATACGCAGTATTTT.

This clonotype appeared many times. An end of the junction does not agree with germline; a read error may underlie this. CDR3 nucleotides: TGCAGCGCTAGCGGGAGCTCCTACAATGAGCAGTTCTTC. Amino acid sequence: CSASGSSYNEQFF. V is TRBV20-1 and J is TRBJ2-1; the match to TRBD2 covers 10 bases. CDR3 length: 13 residues. Germline V gene data show CDR1 as DFQATT and CDR2 as SNEGSKA (reference sequence).